A selection of T cell receptor beta chains follows, all from one sample in a study of beta chain features in type 1 diabetes. Data came from immunoSEQ multiplex PCR; TCRdb stores just in-frame clones and leaves some out. The sample includes around 310,000 clones, approximately 15% of them seen just once. Sequencing was performed on naive CD4+ T cells from blood. These receptors were taken from a woman aged 18 to 35 with type 1 diabetes. Both conserved end residues are part of each CDR3. The order of the fields is J gene, D gene, V gene, clone size, CDR3 protein, CDR3 DNA. A D gene is named only where the DNA matches it firmly. Size is stated for part of the rows, as once, few or many counts, or as a class when the clone is expanded.

J gene: TRBJ2-2; D gene: TRBD1; V gene: TRBV5-4; clone size: .; CDR3 protein: CANIYRGHLGELFF; CDR3 DNA: TGTGCCAACATCTACAGGGGGCATCTTGGGGAGCTGTTTTTT
J gene: TRBJ1-2; D gene: TRBD1; V gene: TRBV30; clone size: few; CDR3 protein: CAWQGVNYGYTF; CDR3 DNA: TGTGCCTGGCAGGGGGTGAACTATGGCTACACCTTC
J gene: TRBJ2-1; D gene: TRBD2; V gene: TRBV27; clone size: few; CDR3 protein: CASSPRTSGKRYNEQFF; CDR3 DNA: TGTGCCAGCAGTCCCCGGACTAGCGGGAAGCGCTACAATGAGCAGTTCTTC
J gene: TRBJ2-1; D gene: .; V gene: TRBV18; clone size: .; CDR3 protein: CASSAESSYNEQFF; CDR3 DNA: TGTGCCAGCTCAGCGGAAAGCTCCTACAATGAGCAGTTCTTC
J gene: TRBJ2-7; D gene: TRBD2; V gene: TRBV6-1; clone size: .; CDR3 protein: CASRGSGGYEQYF; CDR3 DNA: TGTGCCAGTCGGGGAAGCGGGGGCTACGAGCAGTACTTC
J gene: TRBJ1-5; D gene: .; V gene: TRBV12-5; clone size: few; CDR3 protein: CASGSGDSRAVRHF; CDR3 DNA: TGTGCTAGTGGTTCCGGCGACAGCCGGGCAGTTCGGCATTTT
J gene: TRBJ2-5; D gene: .; V gene: TRBV28; clone size: .; CDR3 protein: CASSLLSSLETQYF; CDR3 DNA: TGTGCCAGCAGTTTACTGAGTAGCTTGGAGACCCAGTACTTC
J gene: TRBJ2-1; D gene: TRBD2; V gene: TRBV5-1; clone size: .; CDR3 protein: CASSLVVAGLGEQFF; CDR3 DNA: TGCGCCAGCAGCTTGGTGGTAGCGGGGTTGGGTGAGCAGTTCTTC
J gene: TRBJ2-3; D gene: .; V gene: TRBV20-1; clone size: few; CDR3 protein: CSAIGADTQYF; CDR3 DNA: TGCAGTGCTATCGGAGCGGATACGCAGTATTTT
J gene: TRBJ2-1; D gene: TRBD2; V gene: TRBV7-6; clone size: .; CDR3 protein: CASSSTQGLAGGKYNEQFF; CDR3 DNA: TGTGCCAGCAGCTCAACTCAAGGACTAGCGGGGGGGAAATACAATGAGCAGTTCTTC
J gene: TRBJ1-1; D gene: .; V gene: TRBV7-9; clone size: few; CDR3 protein: CASSLSRETEAFF; CDR3 DNA: TGTGCCAGCAGCTTATCCCGGGAGACTGAAGCTTTCTTT
J gene: TRBJ2-1; D gene: TRBD2; V gene: TRBV2; clone size: .; CDR3 protein: CASSSIGLAGVPEQFF; CDR3 DNA: TGTGCCAGCAGTTCAATAGGGCTAGCGGGAGTGCCTGAGCAGTTCTTC
J gene: TRBJ2-5; D gene: TRBD2; V gene: TRBV5-4; clone size: few; CDR3 protein: CASSLGLAGRETQYF; CDR3 DNA: TGTGCCAGCAGCTTGGGATTAGCGGGACGGGAGACCCAGTACTTC
J gene: TRBJ2-3; D gene: .; V gene: TRBV7-2; clone size: few; CDR3 protein: CASGATDTQYF; CDR3 DNA: TGTGCCAGCGGGGCCACAGATACGCAGTATTTT
J gene: TRBJ2-4; D gene: .; V gene: TRBV4-1; clone size: .; CDR3 protein: CASSQPVTGAGNIQYF; CDR3 DNA: TGCGCCAGCAGCCAACCTGTAACGGGAGCAGGAAACATTCAGTACTTC
J gene: TRBJ2-1; D gene: .; V gene: TRBV2; clone size: .; CDR3 protein: CASSFERAGNEQFF; CDR3 DNA: TGTGCCAGCAGTTTCGAAAGGGCGGGCAATGAGCAGTTCTTC
J gene: TRBJ2-7; D gene: TRBD1; V gene: TRBV6-6; clone size: .; CDR3 protein: CASRPGTGGDEQYF; CDR3 DNA: TGTGCCAGCAGACCCGGGACAGGGGGGGACGAGCAGTACTTC
J gene: TRBJ2-1; D gene: .; V gene: TRBV15; clone size: .; CDR3 protein: CATSRLNNEQFF; CDR3 DNA: TGTGCCACCAGCAGATTAAACAATGAGCAGTTCTTC
J gene: TRBJ1-1; D gene: .; V gene: TRBV30; clone size: few; CDR3 protein: CAWSVEGRNTEAFF; CDR3 DNA: TGTGCCTGGAGTGTGGAGGGACGGAACACTGAAGCTTTCTTT
J gene: TRBJ2-7; D gene: .; V gene: TRBV11-2; clone size: few; CDR3 protein: CASSLYGDEQYF; CDR3 DNA: TGTGCCAGCAGCTTATACGGGGACGAGCAGTACTTC
J gene: TRBJ2-5; D gene: TRBD2; V gene: TRBV5-1; clone size: .; CDR3 protein: CASSLGLAGEETQYF; CDR3 DNA: TGCGCCAGCAGCTTGGGACTAGCGGGAGAGGAGACCCAGTACTTC
J gene: TRBJ2-3; D gene: .; V gene: TRBV7-8; clone size: few; CDR3 protein: CASSSAPTSTDTQYF; CDR3 DNA: TGTGCCAGCAGCTCGGCCCCGACTAGCACAGATACGCAGTATTTT
J gene: TRBJ2-7; D gene: .; V gene: TRBV5-1; clone size: .; CDR3 protein: CASSLATGLSYEQYF; CDR3 DNA: TGCGCCAGCAGCTTGGCCACGGGACTTTCCTACGAGCAGTACTTC
J gene: TRBJ2-5; D gene: .; V gene: TRBV19; clone size: few; CDR3 protein: CASSSRTAQETQYF; CDR3 DNA: TGTGCCAGTAGTTCCCGGACAGCCCAAGAGACCCAGTACTTC
J gene: TRBJ2-5; D gene: TRBD1; V gene: TRBV10-3; clone size: .; CDR3 protein: CAITLADRGRTKTQYF; CDR3 DNA: TGTGCCATCACCCTAGCGGACAGGGGGCGCACGAAGACCCAGTACTTC
J gene: TRBJ2-5; D gene: TRBD2; V gene: TRBV27; clone size: .; CDR3 protein: CASSPRQTSGRGAQYF; CDR3 DNA: TGTGCCAGCAGTCCCCGCCAGACTAGCGGGAGGGGGGCCCAGTACTTC
J gene: TRBJ2-1; D gene: TRBD2; V gene: TRBV4-2; clone size: few; CDR3 protein: CASSQDGHEGGPRNEQFF; CDR3 DNA: TGTGCCAGCAGCCAAGATGGGCATGAGGGAGGGCCGAGGAATGAGCAGTTCTTC
J gene: TRBJ2-1; D gene: .; V gene: TRBV28; clone size: .; CDR3 protein: CASSLRLASGNEQFF; CDR3 DNA: TGTGCCAGCAGTTTAAGGTTAGCCTCGGGCAATGAGCAGTTCTTC
J gene: TRBJ2-5; D gene: .; V gene: TRBV30; clone size: .; CDR3 protein: CAWSVLSSNLGGEQYF; CDR3 DNA: TGTGCCTGGAGTGTACTGTCCAGTAACTTAGGGGGTGAGCAGTACTTC
J gene: TRBJ2-1; D gene: .; V gene: TRBV6-6; clone size: .; CDR3 protein: CASSLHGGSSGQFF; CDR3 DNA: TGTGCCAGCAGTCTACACGGTGGGTCTTCAGGGCAGTTCTTC
J gene: TRBJ1-5; D gene: .; V gene: TRBV15; clone size: .; CDR3 protein: CATSLTVDQPQHF; CDR3 DNA: TGTGCCACCAGCCTTACAGTGGATCAGCCCCAGCATTTT
J gene: TRBJ2-4; D gene: TRBD2; V gene: TRBV7-2; clone size: .; CDR3 protein: CASSLGTSGLREQYF; CDR3 DNA: TGTGCCAGCAGCTTAGGGACTAGCGGCCTTAGGGAACAGTACTTC
J gene: TRBJ1-1; D gene: TRBD1; V gene: TRBV7-2; clone size: few; CDR3 protein: CASTGSFRGRVPEAFF; CDR3 DNA: TGTGCCAGCACCGGATCTTTCAGGGGGCGCGTCCCTGAAGCTTTCTTT
J gene: TRBJ2-1; D gene: TRBD2; V gene: TRBV10-1; clone size: .; CDR3 protein: CASSGRLARNEQFF; CDR3 DNA: TGCGCCAGCAGTGGGCGACTAGCGAGGAATGAGCAGTTCTTC
J gene: TRBJ2-7; D gene: .; V gene: TRBV18; clone size: few; CDR3 protein: CASSPQDTIYEQYF; CDR3 DNA: TGTGCCAGCTCACCCCAAGACACCATCTACGAGCAGTACTTC
J gene: TRBJ1-3; D gene: .; V gene: TRBV29-1; clone size: few; CDR3 protein: CSVEGSDTIYF; CDR3 DNA: TGCAGCGTTGAAGGGAGCGACACCATATATTTT
J gene: TRBJ2-7; D gene: .; V gene: TRBV11-2; clone size: .; CDR3 protein: CASSLAGSYEQYF; CDR3 DNA: TGTGCCAGCAGCTTAGCCGGCTCCTACGAGCAGTACTTC
J gene: TRBJ2-1; D gene: .; V gene: TRBV10-3; clone size: .; CDR3 protein: CAITGSRQAVYNEQFF; CDR3 DNA: TGTGCCATCACGGGGTCAAGGCAGGCCGTATACAATGAGCAGTTCTTC
J gene: TRBJ2-1; D gene: .; V gene: TRBV7-2; clone size: few; CDR3 protein: CASSLGWFAGSYNEQFF; CDR3 DNA: TGTGCCAGCAGCTTAGGTTGGTTTGCGGGCTCCTACAATGAGCAGTTCTTC
J gene: TRBJ1-2; D gene: TRBD1; V gene: TRBV30; clone size: .; CDR3 protein: CAWSGTVYGYTF; CDR3 DNA: TGTGCCTGGAGCGGGACAGTTTATGGCTACACCTTC
J gene: TRBJ2-3; D gene: .; V gene: TRBV30; clone size: few; CDR3 protein: CAWTSSGAGDTQYF; CDR3 DNA: TGTGCCTGGACCTCGTCTGGGGCTGGAGATACGCAGTATTTT
J gene: TRBJ2-5; D gene: .; V gene: TRBV2; clone size: few; CDR3 protein: CASSSLFQTQYF; CDR3 DNA: TGTGCCAGCTCTAGTCTGTTCCAGACCCAGTACTTC
J gene: TRBJ2-1; D gene: .; V gene: TRBV2; clone size: .; CDR3 protein: CASSFHEQFF; CDR3 DNA: TGTGCCAGTTCTTTCCATGAGCAGTTCTTC
J gene: TRBJ1-1; D gene: .; V gene: TRBV30; clone size: few; CDR3 protein: CAWSRVTEAFF; CDR3 DNA: TGTGCCTGGAGCAGGGTTACTGAAGCTTTCTTT
J gene: TRBJ1-2; D gene: .; V gene: TRBV25-1; clone size: .; CDR3 protein: CASSSGPRGGYTF; CDR3 DNA: TGTGCCAGCAGTTCTGGGCCCCGCGGGGGCTACACCTTC
J gene: TRBJ2-5; D gene: TRBD2; V gene: TRBV19; clone size: once; CDR3 protein: CASSIGWLAGGRETQYF; CDR3 DNA: TGTGCCAGTAGTATTGGGTGGCTAGCGGGAGGGCGAGAGACCCAGTACTTC
J gene: TRBJ2-2; D gene: TRBD1; V gene: TRBV6-5; clone size: .; CDR3 protein: CASSNQGAIGGELFF; CDR3 DNA: TGTGCCAGCAGCAATCAGGGGGCGATAGGCGGGGAGCTGTTTTTT
J gene: TRBJ2-3; D gene: TRBD2; V gene: TRBV18; clone size: few; CDR3 protein: CASSPRSAGADTQYF; CDR3 DNA: TGTGCCAGCTCACCAAGGTCAGCGGGAGCAGATACGCAGTATTTT
J gene: TRBJ2-5; D gene: TRBD2; V gene: TRBV5-1; clone size: few; CDR3 protein: CASSVSGSGGTQYF; CDR3 DNA: TGCGCCAGCAGCGTTAGCGGGAGTGGTGGGACCCAGTACTTC
J gene: TRBJ2-6; D gene: .; V gene: TRBV11-3; clone size: .; CDR3 protein: CASSWISHSGANVLTF; CDR3 DNA: TGTGCCAGCAGTTGGATTAGCCACTCTGGGGCCAACGTCCTGACTTTC
J gene: TRBJ1-2; D gene: .; V gene: TRBV28; clone size: .; CDR3 protein: CASSLGGVYGYTF; CDR3 DNA: TGTGCCAGCAGTTTAGGCGGGGTCTATGGCTACACCTTC
J gene: TRBJ2-1; D gene: .; V gene: TRBV5-1; clone size: few; CDR3 protein: CASSFQKGGVDNEQFF; CDR3 DNA: TGCGCCAGCAGCTTTCAGAAGGGCGGGGTTGACAATGAGCAGTTCTTC
J gene: TRBJ2-3; D gene: .; V gene: TRBV7-9; clone size: few; CDR3 protein: CASSLREYSTDTQYF; CDR3 DNA: TGTGCCAGCAGCTTACGAGAATATAGCACAGATACGCAGTATTTT
J gene: TRBJ2-1; D gene: TRBD1; V gene: TRBV28; clone size: .; CDR3 protein: CASSLRDRDYNEQFF; CDR3 DNA: TGTGCCAGCAGTTTACGGGACAGGGACTACAATGAGCAGTTCTTC